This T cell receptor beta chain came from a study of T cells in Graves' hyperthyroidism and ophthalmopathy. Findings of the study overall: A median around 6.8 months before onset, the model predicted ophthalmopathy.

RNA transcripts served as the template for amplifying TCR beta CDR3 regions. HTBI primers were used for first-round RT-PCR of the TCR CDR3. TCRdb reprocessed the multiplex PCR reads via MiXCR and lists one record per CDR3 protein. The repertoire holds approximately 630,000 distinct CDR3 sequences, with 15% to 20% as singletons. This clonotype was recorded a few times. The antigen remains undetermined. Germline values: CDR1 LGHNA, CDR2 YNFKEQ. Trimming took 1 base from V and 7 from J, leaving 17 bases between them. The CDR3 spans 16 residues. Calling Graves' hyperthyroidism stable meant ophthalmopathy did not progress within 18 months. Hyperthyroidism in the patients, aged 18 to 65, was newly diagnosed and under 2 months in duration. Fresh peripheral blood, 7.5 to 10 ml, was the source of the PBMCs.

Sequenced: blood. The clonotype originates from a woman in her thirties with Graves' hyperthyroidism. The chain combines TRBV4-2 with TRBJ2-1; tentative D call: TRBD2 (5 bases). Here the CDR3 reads CASSQVPGRGGNEQFF. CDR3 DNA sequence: TGTGCCAGCAGCCAAGTCCCTGGGCGTGGCGGGAATGAGCAGTTCTTC.